Below are 9 T cell receptor beta chains sequenced from a single sample in a study of Graves' ophthalmopathy and Graves' hyperthyroidism. RNA transcripts provided the template for amplifying TCR beta CDR3 regions. Scientists carried out first-round RT-PCR using HTBI primers and then a second-round multiplex PCR. TCRdb reanalysed the multiplex PCR reads using MiXCR and keeps one entry per CDR3 protein. The data show 300,000 to 450,000 distinct CDR3 sequences, about 17% seen once. Specimen: peripheral blood. The receptors here all came from an adult woman with stable Graves' hyperthyroidism.

This clonotype was seen at least ten times. The rearrangement joins TRBV28 to TRBJ2-2, with 12 bases matching TRBD2. With 6 bases clipped from V and 4 bases from J, the junction kept 6 bases outside the gene matches. CDR1 is MDHEN, CDR2 SYDVKM, per germline. The CDR3 covers 16 residues. The CDR3 is CASSNGLAGITGELFF. DNA for the CDR3: TGTGCCAGCAGCAACGGACTAGCGGGGATCACCGGGGAGCTGTTTTTT.

In its sample, this clonotype was seen many times. The V call is TRBV6-5, the J call TRBJ1-1, with D uncertain. The CDR3 runs to 15 residues. Germline-derived CDR1 and CDR2 are MNHEY and SVGAGI. Trimming left V 7 bases short and J 4 bases short, with 19 bases between. CDR3 sequence reads: CASILSPREGTEAFF. CDR3 in DNA: TGTGCCAGCATTCTATCCCCTAGGGAGGGCACTGAAGCTTTCTTT.

The rearrangement uses TRBV4-3 and TRBJ1-3, with 7 positions matching TRBD1. Looked up from germline, CDR1 is LGHNA and CDR2 is YSLEER. Trimming removed 0 bases from V and 8 bases from J; junction bases left unmatched: 1. The CDR3 has 13 amino acids. The CDR3 reads CASSQDQGDTIYF. CDR3 in DNA: TGCGCCAGCAGCCAAGATCAGGGGGACACCATATATTTT.

This clonotype was detected ten times or more. The J gene is TRBJ1-3, the V gene TRBV6-5; D not certain. V lost 2 bases, J lost 1 base, and 9 bases lay in between. The CDR3 has 15 amino acids. In germline, CDR1 is MNHEY, CDR2 SVGAGI. The CDR3 DNA reads TGTGCCAGCAGTTACAGGGAGAGTTCTGGAAACACCATATATTTT. Protein product: CASSYRESSGNTIYF.

Concerning this clonotype: This clone may be a read error of a much larger clone one base away. The CDR3 does not close with the conserved phenylalanine or tryptophan, likely indicating a read error. This rearrangement joins TRBV4-1 to TRBJ1-1; D not certain. The CDR3 has 14 amino acids. V dropped 3 bases and J dropped 1 base, with 9 bases sitting between them. Germline V gene data show CDR1 as MGHRA and CDR2 as YSYEKL. Here the CDR3 DNA reads TGCGCCAGCAGCCAGCCAAGGCGGAACACTGAAGCTTTCGTT. It codes for CASSQPRRNTEAFV.

In its sample, this clonotype was seen many times. V and J are TRBV10-2 and TRBJ2-7; TRBD1 matches 7 bases. CDR3 length: 13 amino acids. Germline loops: CDR1 WSHSY, CDR2 SAAADI. Trimming at V came to 8 bases and at J to 3 bases, leaving 7 bases not matched to a gene. The CDR3 region is CASETGRGYEQYF. The DNA of the CDR3 is TGCGCCAGCGAGACAGGGAGAGGCTACGAGCAGTACTTC.

This clonotype was detected ten times or more. This chain links TRBV6-1 with TRBJ2-2; D possibly uses TRBD1 or TRBD2 (5 bases each). V shed 6 bases and J shed 6 bases, with 17 bases lying between them. From germline, CDR1 is MNHNS and CDR2 SASEGT. This CDR3 has 15 amino acids. The DNA for the CDR3 is TGTGCCAGCAGGAACTCCTGGGGGTCGGCCGGGGAGCTGTTTTTT. This gives the protein CASRNSWGSAGELFF.

The chain employs TRBV7-2 and TRBJ1-3, with a possible D match to TRBD1 (5 bases). The V end lost 3 bases, the J end lost 0 bases, and 9 bases lay between the germline ends. Germline CDR1 reads SGHTA; CDR2 reads FQGNSA. CDR3 length: 15 residues. In DNA form, the CDR3 reads TGTGCCAGCAGCTTCGGGGGGTACTCTGGAAACACCATATATTTT. Translated: CASSFGGYSGNTIYF.

CDR3 DNA: TGTGCCAGCAGCGTCGAACTAGCGGGAGGGATCTACGAGCAGTACTTC. Amino acids: CASSVELAGGIYEQYF. The V call is TRBV7-8, the J call TRBJ2-7; TRBD2 agrees at 13 bases. Germline V lookup: CDR1 SGHVS, CDR2 FQNEAQ. This CDR3 spans 16 amino acids. Germline trimming cut 5 bases from V and 3 bases from J; bases unmatched to any gene: 7.